Shown below are 10 T cell receptor beta chains from a single sample sequenced in a study of cytomegalovirus exposure and HLA in healthy donors. Primers: 60 Vbeta forward and 13 Jbeta reverse. The protocol was immunoSEQ multiplex PCR, while the TCRdb copy is restricted to in-frame clones and leaves out a portion. The sample yields approximately 150,000 clones, around 80% seen once. Sequencing was carried out using PBMCs. The receptors derive from a woman aged 40 to 50 in good health and CMV-seronegative.

This chain links TRBV28 with TRBJ1-1; D is unclear. The CDR3 extends over 15 amino acids. Deletions cut 8 bases from V and 1 base from J, with 17 bases between. From germline, CDR1 is MDHEN and CDR2 SYDVKM. The CDR3 spells CASFPSMGPNTEAFF. The DNA of the CDR3 is TGTGCCAGCTTCCCCAGCATGGGCCCGAACACTGAAGCTTTCTTT.

The CDR3 protein is CASSPLLGLYTDTQYF. CDR3 nucleotides: TGTGCCAGCAGCCCACTTTTGGGACTTTACACAGATACGCAGTATTTT. The chain couples TRBV11-1 to TRBJ2-3, with TRBD2 as a possible D gene (6 bases). Germline-derived CDR1 and CDR2 are SGHAT and FQDESV (reference sequence). This CDR3 has 16 amino acids. Between the trimmed V and J ends, which lost 5 bases and 2 bases, there was a span of 17 bases.

The chain is built from TRBV6-1 and TRBJ2-3; 15 nucleotides agree with TRBD2. Per the germline V gene, CDR1 is MNHNS and CDR2 is SASEGT. With 4 bases clipped from V and 4 bases from J, the junction kept 9 bases outside the gene matches. The CDR3 has 18 amino acids. CDR3 loop: CASSGTSGRGSGADTQYF. In nucleotides, the CDR3 is TGTGCCAGCAGTGGGACTAGCGGGAGGGGGAGCGGCGCAGATACGCAGTATTTT.

This rearrangement joins TRBV28 to TRBJ1-5; a weak D match, TRBD1 (5 bases). The CDR3 length is 14 residues. Trimming removed 6 bases from V and 5 bases from J, with 14 bases in between. Germline CDR1 is MDHEN and CDR2 is SYDVKM. The chain's CDR3 is CASSSPDRDQPQHF. CDR3 coding DNA: TGTGCCAGCAGCTCTCCAGACAGAGATCAGCCCCAGCATTTT. Together with reference TRBV28 and TRBJ1-5, the CDR3 gives the full variable domain: DVKVTQSSRYLVKRTGEKVFLECVQDMDHENMFWYRQDPGLGLRLIYFSYDVKMKEKGDIPEGYSVSREKKERFSLILESASTNQTSMYLCASSSPDRDQPQHFGDGTRLSIL.

The chain employs TRBV4-3 and TRBJ2-2; D call uncertain. The CDR3 has 15 amino acids. Germline V gene lookup returns CDR1 LGHNA and CDR2 YSLEER. Trimming shortened V by 5 bases and J by 2 bases, and 12 bases separated the two germline ends. The DNA of the CDR3 is TGCGCCAGCAGCGCGCAATCAATCAACACCGGGGAGCTGTTTTTT. Amino acids: CASSAQSINTGELFF.

On this clone: At one of its ends the junction is not consistent with the germline gene, which may arise from a read error. CDR3 amino acids: CASTDLAGEYNEQFF. CDR3 nucleotides: TGTGCCAGCACTGACCTAGCGGGGGAGTACAATGAGCAGTTCTTC. The gene calls are TRBV6-4 and TRBJ2-1; 10 bases agree with TRBD2. Germline CDR1 MRHNA, CDR2 SNTAGT. The CDR3 sequence is 15 residues long.

The chain uses TRBV9 and TRBJ2-1, with 14 positions matching TRBD2. With V trimmed by 1 base and J by 1 base, 4 bases remained unmatched. Germline-derived CDR1 and CDR2 are SGDLS and YYNGEE. This CDR3 contains 18 residues. CDR3 DNA sequence: TGTGCCAGCAGCGTACTCGGGACTAGCGGGAGTTCCTACAATGAGCAGTTCTTC. Translation: CASSVLGTSGSSYNEQFF.

The CDR3 DNA reads TGTGCCAGCAGTTATATCGGTACAGATACGCAGTATTTT. Translating it yields CASSYIGTDTQYF. The chain combines TRBV6-6 with TRBJ2-3, with no clear D. The CDR3 loop spans 13 amino acids. The V end lost 3 bases, the J end lost 3 bases, and 7 bases lay between the germline ends. Germline CDR1 is MNHNY and CDR2 is SVGAGI (reference sequence).

This chain joins TRBV6-1 and TRBJ2-7; possible D gene TRBD1, 5 bases. CDR1 MNHNS and CDR2 SASEGT come from the germline V gene. The CDR3 contains 13 residues. Trimming shortened V by 5 bases and J by 4 bases, and 12 bases separated the two germline ends. The CDR3 reads CASSSARAYEQYF. The DNA of the CDR3 is TGTGCCAGCAGTTCGGCCAGGGCTTACGAGCAGTACTTC.

This chain joins TRBV7-2 and TRBJ1-2; D is ambiguous. Germline CDR1 and CDR2: SGHTA and FQGNSA. With 5 bases removed from V and 3 bases from J, the gap between germline ends came to 13 bases. The CDR3 covers 14 residues. This CDR3 reads CASSPSGSYYGYTF. The CDR3, as DNA: TGTGCCAGCAGCCCCTCCGGGAGCTACTATGGCTACACCTTC.